Following are 24 T cell receptor beta chains from one sample sequenced in a study of glioma-infiltrating T cells after dendritic cell vaccination. The method was immunoSEQ multiplex PCR; TCRdb's version includes in-frame clones alone and lacks a portion of them. This table holds 75,000 to 100,000 clones, 79% found once. This specimen consisted of blood, obtained before dendritic cell vaccination. These receptors were obtained from a human donor with glioblastoma.

The chain links TRBV15 to TRBJ2-5; D may be TRBD1 (5 bases). The germline V gene encodes CDR1 LNHNV and CDR2 YYDKDF (reference sequence). Trimming removed 3 bases at V and 3 bases at J, with 11 bases between. This CDR3 contains 14 residues. CDR3 residues: CATSRLDTKETQYF. The CDR3 coding sequence is TGTGCCACCAGCAGGCTGGACACAAAAGAGACCCAGTACTTC.

CDR3 sequence: CASSFNTGQAINIQYF. In DNA form, the CDR3 reads TGCGCCAGCAGCTTTAACACCGGCCAGGCAATAAACATTCAGTACTTC. This chain uses TRBV5-1 with TRBJ2-4; D not certain. The CDR3 covers 16 residues. The V and J ends lost 2 bases and 6 bases respectively, with 18 bases between them. The germline CDR1 and CDR2 sequences are SGHRS and YFSETQ. The variable domain in full, completed from reference TRBV5-1 and TRBJ2-4, reads KAGVTQTPRYLIKTRGQQVTLSCSPISGHRSVSWYQQTPGQGLQFLFEYFSETQRNKGNFPGRFSGRQFSNSRSEMNVSTLELGDSALYLCASSFNTGQAINIQYFGAGTRLSVL.

This chain links TRBV18 with TRBJ1-4; D unresolved. V was shortened by 2 bases and J by 7 bases, with 11 bases between the two germline ends. The CDR3 is made up of 14 amino acids. The germline V gene encodes CDR1 KGHSH and CDR2 LQKENI. The CDR3 reads CASSPYGDFEKLFF. The DNA for the CDR3 is TGTGCCAGCTCACCATATGGTGACTTTGAAAAACTGTTTTTT. Together with reference TRBV18 and TRBJ1-4, the CDR3 gives the full variable domain: NAGVMQNPRHLVRRRGQEARLRCSPMKGHSHVYWYRQLPEEGLKFMVYLQKENIIDESGMPKERFSAEFPKEGPSILRIQQVVRGDSAAYFCASSPYGDFEKLFFGSGTQLSVL.

This clone was detected a few times. The chain couples TRBV27 to TRBJ1-2; 7 bases map to TRBD1. J lost 5 bases, V lost 6 bases, and 15 bases had no gene match. The CDR3 covers 16 residues. Germline-derived CDR1 and CDR2 are MNHEY and SMNVEV (reference sequence). CDR3 amino acids: CASSLGGQPGMYGYTF. The CDR3 DNA sequence: TGTGCCAGCAGCCTTGGGGGACAGCCGGGGATGTATGGCTACACCTTC.

This CDR3 is CAWSGGGGADTQYF. In DNA, the CDR3 is TGTGCCTGGAGTGGGGGAGGGGGGGCAGATACGCAGTATTTT. The chain links TRBV30 to TRBJ2-3, with a tentative D call TRBD2 (7 bases). Germline V gene sequence: CDR1 GTSNPN, CDR2 SVGIG (reference sequence). Trimming cost V 1 base and J 4 bases, with 12 bases left between them. CDR3 size: 14 residues.

The sample holds one count of this clone. V is TRBV10-2 and J is TRBJ1-2; TRBD1 might be the D (5 bases). The CDR3 runs 13 residues. CDR1 is WSHSY, CDR2 SAAADI, per germline. The V end lost 6 bases, the J end lost 5 bases, and 13 bases lay between the germline ends. The CDR3 sequence: CASSPTDEYGYTF. CDR3 in DNA: TGCGCCAGCAGCCCGACAGACGAATATGGCTACACCTTC.

The genes are TRBV5-6 and TRBJ2-1; D is uncertain. This CDR3 is 14 amino acids long. Germline V gene lookup returns CDR1 SGHDT and CDR2 YYEEEE. V dropped 4 bases and J dropped 3 bases, with 11 bases sitting between them. CDR3 loop: CASSGYSFYNEQFF. The CDR3 coding sequence is TGTGCCAGCAGCGGATACAGCTTCTACAATGAGCAGTTCTTC.

This clone was counted between two and nine times. The rearrangement links TRBV6-1 to TRBJ2-3; no firm D call. Germline CDR1 is MNHNS and CDR2 is SASEGT. The CDR3 consists of 15 residues. V was clipped by 6 bases and J by 2 bases, with 15 bases between them. CDR3 nucleotide sequence: TGTGCCAGCAGCAGACAAGGATTCCCCACAGATACGCAGTATTTT. Translating gives CASSRQGFPTDTQYF.

The chain recombines TRBV5-1 with TRBJ2-2; TRBD2 aligns across 7 bases. V gave up 2 bases and J gave up 1 base; unmatched junction bases: 2. The CDR3 totals 15 residues. The V gene's germline CDR1 is SGHRS and CDR2 YFSETQ. CDR3 sequence (DNA): TGCGCCAGCAGCTTCAGCGGGATGAACACCGGGGAGCTGTTTTTT. This translates into CASSFSGMNTGELFF.

The chain combines TRBV2 with TRBJ1-3, with TRBD1 identical over 8 bases. The CDR3 totals 15 residues. After removal of 6 bases from V and 6 bases from J, the junction contained 10 bases not matched to a gene. Germline-derived CDR1 and CDR2 are SNHLY and FYNNEI. This CDR3 is CASSYLTGAENTIYF. CDR3 coding DNA: TGTGCCAGCAGCTACTTGACAGGGGCTGAAAACACCATATATTTT.

This rearrangement joins TRBV6-5 to TRBJ2-7; 7 bases are a match to TRBD1. The germline gives CDR1 MNHEY, CDR2 SVGAGI. The CDR3 consists of 14 residues. V dropped 5 bases and J dropped 3; count of bases not matched to a gene: 7. As DNA, the CDR3 is TGTGCCAGCAGTCCGAAGAGGGGGCTCTACGAGCAGTACTTC. This gives the protein CASSPKRGLYEQYF.

This sequence joins TRBV19 and TRBJ1-5; D is uncertain. From germline, CDR1 is LNHDA and CDR2 SQIVND (reference sequence). The CDR3 consists of 14 residues. With 3 bases removed from V and 7 bases from J, the gap between germline ends came to 13 bases. CDR3 DNA: TGTGCCAGTAGTATCATAGCTGAGCCACAGCCCCAGCATTTT. This encodes CASSIIAEPQPQHF.

This clone was picked up one time. The V call is TRBV28, the J call TRBJ1-5, with 9 bases aligning to TRBD1. With 6 bases clipped from V and 5 bases from J, the junction kept 8 bases outside the gene matches. Germline CDR1 and CDR2: MDHEN and SYDVKM. CDR3 length equals 15 residues. CDR3 DNA: TGTGCCAGCAGCGATCCGGGACAGGGATATCAGCCCCAGCATTTT. Residues: CASSDPGQGYQPQHF.

The CDR3 DNA is TGTGCCAGTAGTATAGGACTAGCGGGGGCGACGTCCCAGTACTTC. This encodes CASSIGLAGATSQYF. The genes are TRBV19 and TRBJ2-5, with 12 bases matching TRBD2. The CDR3 is made up of 15 amino acids. V gave up 1 base and J gave up 9 bases; unmatched junction bases: 6. CDR1 and CDR2 (germline): LNHDA, SQIVND (reference sequence).

This chain's CDR3 is CASSQLGAGFYEQYF. CDR3 DNA sequence: TGCGCCAGCAGCCAGCTGGGAGCGGGGTTCTACGAGCAGTACTTC. V and J are TRBV4-1 and TRBJ2-7, with 7 bases that match TRBD2. The CDR3 has 15 residues. Germline lookup yields CDR1 MGHRA and CDR2 YSYEKL. Losses at the gene ends were 3 bases for V and 3 bases for J; bases not matched to a gene: 8.

The chain links TRBV12-5 to TRBJ2-2; 15 bases are shared with TRBD2. The J segment lost 5 bases and the V segment lost 6 bases, leaving 16 bases of the junction unmatched. This CDR3 contains 20 residues. CDR1 is LGHNT, CDR2 FRNRAP, per germline. CDR3 in amino acids: CASGKSGLAGGLYGTGELFF. The CDR3 region has the DNA TGTGCTAGTGGCAAATCTGGACTAGCGGGGGGGCTGTATGGGACCGGGGAGCTGTTTTTT.

The chain combines TRBV6-6 with TRBJ2-2; the match to TRBD2 covers 7 bases. CDR1 and CDR2 (germline): MNHNY, SVGAGI (reference sequence). The CDR3 spans 15 residues. V was pared by 4 bases and J by 2 bases, with 4 bases of the junction left unmatched. The CDR3 sequence: CASSSGGGNTGELFF. DNA for the CDR3: TGTGCCAGCAGTTCTGGCGGGGGTAACACCGGGGAGCTGTTTTTT.

V is TRBV10-3 and J is TRBJ2-2; 7 nucleotides match TRBD1. CDR3 size: 14 residues. Trimming removed 7 bases from V and 0 bases from J; junction bases left unmatched: 2. Germline assignment: CDR1 ENHRY and CDR2 SYGVKD. The CDR3 protein is CAIMQGANTGELFF. CDR3 nucleotides: TGTGCCATCATGCAGGGGGCGAACACCGGGGAGCTGTTTTTT.

The gene calls are TRBV4-2 and TRBJ2-5; 12 nucleotides line up with TRBD2. CDR1 and CDR2 (germline): LGHNA, YNFKEQ. CDR3 size: 17 residues. The J segment lost 2 bases and the V segment lost 5 bases, leaving 9 bases of the junction unmatched. The CDR3 DNA reads as TGTGCCAGCAGCGCTAGCGGGGGGGTTGTTGGGCAAGAGACCCAGTACTTC. This encodes CASSASGGVVGQETQYF.

The CDR3 DNA reads as TGTGCCAGCAGTTTACTAGCGGTAACCTACAATGAGCAGTTCTTC. Translated, it gives CASSLLAVTYNEQFF. The rearrangement joins TRBV28 to TRBJ2-1, with TRBD2 identical over 7 bases. This CDR3 region has 15 residues. The junction had 3 bases not matched to a gene; V was cut back by 2 bases and J by 2 bases. The germline CDR1 and CDR2 sequences are MDHEN and SYDVKM.

The CDR3 nucleotides read TGTGCCAGCAGCTCCGACAGTGGCACTGAAGCTTTCTTT. Translated: CASSSDSGTEAFF. The gene calls are TRBV7-3 and TRBJ1-1; D perhaps matches TRBD1 (5 bases). The germline gives CDR1 SGHTA, CDR2 FQGTGA. The CDR3 runs to 13 residues. V lost 4 bases, J lost 4 bases, and 10 bases lay in between. The full variable domain, with the rest looked up from reference TRBV7-3 and TRBJ1-1, is GAGVSQTPSNKVTEKGKYVELRCDPISGHTALYWYRQSLGQGPEFLIYFQGTGAADDSGLPNDRFFAVRPEGSVSTLKIQRTERGDSAVYLCASSSDSGTEAFFGQGTRLTVV.

This clone appeared a single time. The V call is TRBV27, the J call TRBJ2-7, with D maybe TRBD1 (5 bases). CDR3 length: 12 residues. Trimming cost V 0 bases and J 6 bases, with 6 bases left between them. Germline CDR1 and CDR2: MNHEY and SMNVEV (reference sequence). The CDR3 DNA sequence: TGTGCCAGCAGTTTATCGGGGCGCGAGCAGTACTTC. This sequence encodes CASSLSGREQYF.

This chain connects TRBV30 to TRBJ1-5; D might be TRBD1 (5 bases). The CDR3 is made up of 15 amino acids. V lost 0 bases and J lost 4, with 13 bases in between. Germline CDR1 GTSNPN, CDR2 SVGIG (reference sequence). The CDR3 region is CAWSVGGLGNQPQHF. The DNA of the CDR3 is TGTGCCTGGAGTGTGGGGGGTCTGGGGAATCAGCCCCAGCATTTT.

This chain uses TRBV18 with TRBJ2-7, with TRBD1 as a possible D gene (5 bases). The V gene lost 5 bases and the J gene lost 5 bases, with 19 bases spanning the gap. Germline lookup yields CDR1 KGHSH and CDR2 LQKENI. The CDR3 length is 15 residues. The CDR3 DNA follows: TGTGCCAGCTCATCCCAACGGGCAGGGTTGGACGAGCAGTACTTC. It is translated as CASSSQRAGLDEQYF.